These 19 T cell receptor beta chains share one sample of origin, sequenced in a study of T cells in Graves' hyperthyroidism and ophthalmopathy. From RNA transcripts, TCR beta CDR3 regions were amplified. The HTBI primer set served for first-round RT-PCR of the TCR CDR3. One entry per CDR3 protein, called by TCRdb with MiXCR from the multiplex PCR reads. The sample has 340,000 or so distinct CDR3 sequences, 16% seen once; the top ten hold approximately 33%. The specimen was blood. Source of these receptors: a man in his thirties or forties with Graves' hyperthyroidism.

This clonotype was recorded once. This clone may be a read error of a much larger clone one base away. This chain connects TRBV18 to TRBJ1-3, with TRBD1 matching 7 bases. This CDR3 spans 14 amino acids. Germline V gene data show CDR1 as KGHSH and CDR2 as LQKENI. The CDR3: CAISPQGIGNTIYF. CDR3 sequence (DNA): TGTGCCATCTCACCACAGGGGATTGGAAACACCATATATTTT.

This clonotype showed up just a few times. The chain combines TRBV7-2 with TRBJ2-3; D might be TRBD2 (6 bases). This CDR3 spans 16 amino acids. Germline-derived CDR1 and CDR2 are SGHTA and FQGNSA. The V gene lost 5 bases and the J gene lost 5 bases, with 20 bases spanning the gap. In DNA, the CDR3 is TGTGCCAGCAGCCCAGAGGGACTTACAAATGGAGATACGCAGTATTTT. This gives the protein CASSPEGLTNGDTQYF.

This clonotype was recorded at least ten times. The chain combines TRBV5-1 with TRBJ1-1, with D perhaps TRBD1 (5 bases). The germline V gene encodes CDR1 SGHRS and CDR2 YFSETQ. CDR3 length: 14 residues. Trimming stripped 0 bases from V and 0 bases from J, with 6 bases between. This CDR3 reads CASSLDRLNTEAFF. The CDR3 region has the DNA TGCGCCAGCAGCTTGGACAGGCTGAACACTGAAGCTTTCTTT.

This clonotype was seen a handful of times. This chain connects TRBV7-8 to TRBJ2-7; 11 nucleotides align to TRBD2. V gave up 5 bases and J gave up 3 bases; unmatched junction bases: 9. The germline V gene encodes CDR1 SGHVS and CDR2 FQNEAQ. There are 16 residues in the CDR3. The CDR3 DNA sequence: TGTGCCAGCAGCCCTCCCGCTAGCGGGAGGCTCTACGAGCAGTACTTC. The encoded protein is CASSPPASGRLYEQYF.

The V gene is TRBV6-1, the J gene TRBJ1-5, with 9 bases identical to TRBD1. V shed 10 bases and J 2 bases; nucleotides not matched to a gene: 15. The germline V gene encodes CDR1 MNHNS and CDR2 SASEGT. This CDR3 has 17 residues. The CDR3 bases are TGTGCCACGTCCCGGGACAGGGCGAGGGTAGGCAATCAGCCCCAGCATTTT. Its translation: CATSRDRARVGNQPQHF.

This chain joins TRBV7-9 and TRBJ2-7; D might be TRBD2 (5 bases). The CDR3 length is 13 residues. CDR1 and CDR2 from the germline V gene are SEHNR and FQNEAQ (reference sequence). V was shortened by 10 bases and J by 1 base, with 14 bases between the two germline ends. CDR3 bases: TGTGCCACCAAGAGGGTTTGGTCCTACGAGCAGTACTTC. Translated: CATKRVWSYEQYF.

This clonotype has ten or more counts. The chain couples TRBV7-2 to TRBJ2-1; 10 nucleotides align to TRBD2. In germline, CDR1 is SGHTA, CDR2 FQGNSA. J gave up 0 bases and V 5 bases, and 4 bases lay outside the gene matches. The CDR3 has 16 amino acids. The CDR3: CASSTLAGRSYNEQFF. CDR3 nucleotide sequence: TGTGCCAGCAGCACACTAGCGGGACGCTCCTACAATGAGCAGTTCTTC.

This clonotype was observed at least ten times. The chain employs TRBV6-4 and TRBJ2-2; the match to TRBD2 covers 9 bases. This CDR3 comprises 15 residues. Germline CDR1 and CDR2: MRHNA and SNTAGT. Unmatched junction bases numbered 4, after V lost 3 bases and J lost 5 bases. CDR3 bases: TGTGCCAGCAGTGAGCTAGCGGGACAGACCGGGGAGCTGTTTTTT. Its protein product is CASSELAGQTGELFF.

This clonotype has a count of ten or more. J is TRBJ2-7 and V is TRBV11-2; D might be TRBD2 (6 bases). V gave up 8 bases and J gave up 2 bases, with 16 bases separating them. The length of the CDR3 is 14 residues. Per the germline V gene, CDR1 is SGHAT and CDR2 is FQNNGV. DNA for the CDR3: TGTGCCAGCGCTCTTGGGGGGTGGACCTACGAGCAGTACTTC. It translates to CASALGGWTYEQYF.

Note on this clonotype: One end of the junction fails to match germline, which may point to a read error. This chain connects TRBV7-7 to TRBJ2-2; D may be TRBD2 (6 bases). Germline V gives CDR1 SSHAT, CDR2 FNYEAQ (reference sequence). The CDR3 is made up of 15 amino acids. The CDR3 DNA reads as TGTGCTAGCAGCTTAGAGGCTGGGGGGACCGGGGAGCTGTTTTTT. Residues: CASSLEAGGTGELFF.

Worth noting for this clonotype: This may be a read error: a much more frequent sequence differs by one nucleotide. The chain joins TRBV11-2 to TRBJ1-1, with 8 bases aligning to TRBD1. V was pared by 5 bases and J by 0 bases, with 17 bases of the junction left unmatched. Germline V gives CDR1 SGHAT, CDR2 FQNNGV. The CDR3 has 19 amino acids. CDR3 residues: CASSILAGGVLAMNTEAFF. CDR3 in DNA: TGTGCCAGCAGCATACTGGCAGGGGGCGTCCTGGCCATGAACACTGAAGCTTTCTTT.

In this sample, this clonotype turned up many times. This chain connects TRBV20-1 to TRBJ2-1; no definite D call. CDR3 length: 10 residues. V shed 3 bases and J shed 4 bases, with 1 base lying between them. In germline, CDR1 is DFQATT, CDR2 SNEGSKA (reference sequence). CDR3 sequence: CSASYNEQFF. DNA of the CDR3: TGCAGTGCTAGTTACAATGAGCAGTTCTTC.

This clonotype was picked up many times. This rearrangement joins TRBV12-3 or TRBV12-4 to TRBJ2-5; 9 bases map to TRBD1. V gave up 5 bases and J gave up 5 bases; unmatched junction bases: 3. The CDR3 has 13 amino acids. The DNA of the CDR3 is TGTGCCAGCAGTGGACAGGGGTTTGAGACCCAGTACTTC. Translation gives CASSGQGFETQYF.

The chain links TRBV10-1 to TRBJ2-3; D may be TRBD2 (6 bases). The germline gives CDR1 WNHNN, CDR2 SYGVQD (reference sequence). The germline V and J ends were trimmed by 3 bases and 2 bases, with 9 bases remaining between them. There are 14 residues in the CDR3. The CDR3 coding sequence is TGCGCCAGCAGTGATGGAGGGTACACAGATACGCAGTATTTT. Translation gives CASSDGGYTDTQYF.

This clonotype has a handful of counts. V is TRBV2 and J is TRBJ2-5; TRBD2 is a possible D gene (6 bases). This CDR3 contains 14 residues. Trimming left V 10 bases short and J 9 bases short, with 24 bases between. CDR1 is SNHLY, CDR2 FYNNEI, per germline. In DNA form, the CDR3 reads TGTGCCACCCGGGGCGGGGCAGGCCAAAAGGCCCAGTACTTC. Its translation: CATRGGAGQKAQYF.

This chain links TRBV6-1 with TRBJ2-3, with D maybe TRBD2 (6 bases). Trimming removed 3 bases at V and 5 bases at J, with 12 bases between. The CDR3 covers 14 residues. Germline lookup yields CDR1 MNHNS and CDR2 SASEGT. CDR3 residues: CASSETRFGDTQYF. The DNA of the CDR3 is TGTGCCAGCAGTGAGACTAGGTTTGGAGATACGCAGTATTTT.

The gene calls are TRBV18 and TRBJ2-7, with D maybe TRBD2 (5 bases). Trimming stripped 2 bases from V and 3 bases from J, with 8 bases between. CDR1 is KGHSH, CDR2 LQKENI, per germline. The CDR3 loop spans 13 amino acids. In nucleotides, the CDR3 is TGTGCCAGCTCACCAAACGGACTCTACGAGCAGTACTTC. It codes for CASSPNGLYEQYF. Variable domain in full (rest from reference TRBV18 and TRBJ2-7): NAGVMQNPRHLVRRRGQEARLRCSPMKGHSHVYWYRQLPEEGLKFMVYLQKENIIDESGMPKERFSAEFPKEGPSILRIQQVVRGDSAAYFCASSPNGLYEQYFGPGTRLTVT.

The chain has TRBV12-3 or TRBV12-4 and TRBJ2-2; D gene uncertain. This CDR3 has 15 residues. Between the trimmed V and J ends, which lost 3 bases and 2 bases, there was a span of 10 bases. CDR3 DNA: TGTGCCAGCAGTTTCCCTAGAAGTAACACCGGGGAGCTGTTTTTT. Translation gives CASSFPRSNTGELFF.

The chain is built from TRBV20-1 and TRBJ2-2; a possible D gene is TRBD2 (6 bases). The CDR3 contains 13 residues. From germline, CDR1 is DFQATT and CDR2 SNEGSKA (reference sequence). Between the trimmed V and J ends, which lost 7 bases and 5 bases, there was a span of 14 bases. CDR3 residues: CSGRPSGTGELFF. In DNA, the CDR3 is TGCAGTGGTCGTCCGAGCGGGACCGGGGAGCTGTTTTTT.